This TCR beta chain derives from a study of cytomegalovirus exposure and HLA in healthy donors. The PCR was carried out with 60 Vbeta primers and 13 Jbeta primers. Sequenced by immunoSEQ multiplex PCR; TCRdb stores in-frame clones only, minus some. The table has approximately 95,000 clones, 78% seen once; the top ten hold over 4%. Germline V CDR1 and CDR2: WNHNN, SYGVQD (reference sequence). The V and J ends lost 8 bases and 3 bases, in that order; junction bases with no gene match: 6. CDR3 length: 13 residues. This clonotype was obtained from a woman aged 40 to 50 in good health and CMV-seropositive. V usage is TRBV10-1 and J usage is TRBJ2-7, with 8 bases fitting TRBD1. What was sequenced was PBMCs. The CDR3 loop is CASSMGQDYEQYF. CDR3 DNA: TGCGCCAGCTCTATGGGACAGGACTACGAGCAGTACTTC.